This is a list of T cell receptor beta chains from one sample in a study of blood T cell repertoires in COVID-19. Assay: immunoSEQ multiplex PCR; the TCRdb copy retains only in-frame clones and omits some. The data hold about 140,000 clones, with roughly 80% observed a single time. Sample: peripheral blood. The receptors originated from a woman aged 55-70 years with acute or convalescent COVID-19. Both conserved end residues are part of each CDR3. The order of the fields is clone size, J gene, V gene, D gene, CDR3 DNA, CDR3 protein. A D gene is named only where the DNA matches it firmly. Size tells how often a clone was seen (once, few, many) or the class of an expanded clone, and some rows leave it out.

abundance: NA; j_gene: TRBJ1-3; v_gene: TRBV28; d_gene: NA; CDR3nt: TGTGCCAGCAGTTTAGGCGGGGGCAGCTCTGGAAACACCATATATTTT; CDR3aa: CASSLGGGSSGNTIYF
abundance: NA; j_gene: TRBJ2-7; v_gene: TRBV28; d_gene: TRBD1; CDR3nt: TGTGCCAGCAGTGGGACAGGGACTGGGTTCTACGAGCAGTACTTC; CDR3aa: CASSGTGTGFYEQYF
abundance: few; j_gene: TRBJ1-5; v_gene: TRBV28; d_gene: NA; CDR3nt: TGTGCCAGCAGTCCCCGCGGGAGTGGGAGCAATCAGCCCCAGCATTTT; CDR3aa: CASSPRGSGSNQPQHF
abundance: few; j_gene: TRBJ2-1; v_gene: TRBV5-1; d_gene: NA; CDR3nt: TGCGCCAGCAAGAATATAAATAGCGGAGGGAATGAGCAGTTCTTC; CDR3aa: CASKNINSGGNEQFF
abundance: NA; j_gene: TRBJ2-7; v_gene: TRBV20-1; d_gene: NA; CDR3nt: TGCAGTGCTAGTCCCTCTTTCTACGAGCAGTACTTC; CDR3aa: CSASPSFYEQYF
abundance: NA; j_gene: TRBJ1-1; v_gene: TRBV19; d_gene: TRBD1; CDR3nt: TGTGCCAGTAGTAACCACCGACAGGGGACTGAAGCTTTCTTT; CDR3aa: CASSNHRQGTEAFF
abundance: NA; j_gene: TRBJ2-2; v_gene: TRBV15; d_gene: NA; CDR3nt: TGTGCCACCAGCAGAGTAACCGGGACTCCCGGGGAGCTGTTTTTT; CDR3aa: CATSRVTGTPGELFF
abundance: NA; j_gene: TRBJ2-1; v_gene: TRBV3-1/TRBV3-2; d_gene: NA; CDR3nt: TGTGCCAGCAGCCAAGATTCTAGTCCGCGGTGGGAGCAGTTCTTC; CDR3aa: CASSQDSSPRWEQFF
abundance: NA; j_gene: TRBJ1-1; v_gene: TRBV5-1; d_gene: NA; CDR3nt: TGCGCCAGCATCAAAGGTCAGGGCAACACTGAAGCTTTCTTT; CDR3aa: CASIKGQGNTEAFF
abundance: NA; j_gene: TRBJ1-3; v_gene: TRBV3-1/TRBV3-2; d_gene: NA; CDR3nt: TGTGCCAGCAGCCCTGGGACCCCTTGGGGGACAAATGGAAACACCATATATTTT; CDR3aa: CASSPGTPWGTNGNTIYF
abundance: NA; j_gene: TRBJ1-1; v_gene: TRBV28; d_gene: NA; CDR3nt: TGTGCCAGCAGAGCTAGCCTGGCAGGCGGTCACACTGAAGCTTTCTTT; CDR3aa: CASRASLAGGHTEAFF
abundance: NA; j_gene: TRBJ2-3; v_gene: TRBV2; d_gene: TRBD2; CDR3nt: TGTGCCAGCAGTGACGGGGGACTAGCGGGGGAAGCAGATACGCAGTATTTT; CDR3aa: CASSDGGLAGEADTQYF
abundance: NA; j_gene: TRBJ1-1; v_gene: TRBV28; d_gene: TRBD1; CDR3nt: TGTGCCAGCAGTTTAATGGTCGGACAGGGGGCGAACACTGAAGCTTTCTTT; CDR3aa: CASSLMVGQGANTEAFF
abundance: NA; j_gene: TRBJ2-7; v_gene: TRBV14; d_gene: NA; CDR3nt: TGTGCCAGCAGCCCCCTTGGGCGGGACGTAAGCTACGAGCAGTACTTC; CDR3aa: CASSPLGRDVSYEQYF
abundance: NA; j_gene: TRBJ1-3; v_gene: TRBV3-1/TRBV3-2; d_gene: NA; CDR3nt: TGTGCCAGCAGCCAAGACGGTCTGAGGCTCTCTGGAAACACCATATATTTT; CDR3aa: CASSQDGLRLSGNTIYF
abundance: NA; j_gene: TRBJ2-5; v_gene: TRBV5-6; d_gene: TRBD1; CDR3nt: TGTGCCAGCAGCTTGGTATCGACAGGGGGGATTGGGACCCAGTACTTC; CDR3aa: CASSLVSTGGIGTQYF
abundance: NA; j_gene: TRBJ1-5; v_gene: TRBV11-2; d_gene: NA; CDR3nt: TGTGCCAGCAGCTTTCATAGCAATCAGCCCCAGCATTTT; CDR3aa: CASSFHSNQPQHF
abundance: NA; j_gene: TRBJ1-2; v_gene: TRBV6-5; d_gene: NA; CDR3nt: TGTGCCAGCAGCGCCACAGGCCTATATGGCTACACCTTC; CDR3aa: CASSATGLYGYTF
abundance: NA; j_gene: TRBJ1-6; v_gene: TRBV3-1/TRBV3-2; d_gene: NA; CDR3nt: TGTGCCAGCAGGTCCTCCGGGGAATCACCCCTCCACTTT; CDR3aa: CASRSSGESPLHF
abundance: NA; j_gene: TRBJ2-1; v_gene: TRBV2; d_gene: NA; CDR3nt: TGTGCCAGCAGTGAGCGGCAGATCTACAATGAGCAGTTCTTC; CDR3aa: CASSERQIYNEQFF
abundance: NA; j_gene: TRBJ2-1; v_gene: TRBV24-1; d_gene: TRBD2; CDR3nt: TGTGCCACCAGTGCCCATCCTTATGCGGGAGTGTACAATGAGCAGTTCTTC; CDR3aa: CATSAHPYAGVYNEQFF
abundance: few; j_gene: TRBJ1-2; v_gene: TRBV15; d_gene: NA; CDR3nt: TGTGCCACCAGCAGAGCTACCGAGTCCCTGGGCTACACCTTC; CDR3aa: CATSRATESLGYTF
abundance: NA; j_gene: TRBJ1-3; v_gene: TRBV10-3; d_gene: NA; CDR3nt: TGTGCCATCAGTGAGTCAACGGGACACCTCTCTGGAAACACCATATATTTT; CDR3aa: CAISESTGHLSGNTIYF
abundance: NA; j_gene: TRBJ2-2; v_gene: TRBV7-7; d_gene: NA; CDR3nt: TGTGCCAGCAGCTTCAGGGGCACCGGGGAGCTGTTTTTT; CDR3aa: CASSFRGTGELFF
abundance: NA; j_gene: TRBJ1-2; v_gene: TRBV12-3/TRBV12-4; d_gene: NA; CDR3nt: TGTGCCAGCACCGACAGGAGCGGCTACACCTTC; CDR3aa: CASTDRSGYTF
abundance: NA; j_gene: TRBJ1-1; v_gene: TRBV5-1; d_gene: TRBD1; CDR3nt: TGCGCCAGCAGCTTGCGACAGGGGGTTGGTACTGAAGCTTTCTTT; CDR3aa: CASSLRQGVGTEAFF
abundance: once; j_gene: TRBJ2-1; v_gene: TRBV14; d_gene: TRBD2; CDR3nt: TGTGCCAGCAGCCAAGTGTGGGGAGGGGTCGGACTAGCGGGATACAATGAGCAGTTCTTC; CDR3aa: CASSQVWGGVGLAGYNEQFF
abundance: NA; j_gene: TRBJ2-3; v_gene: TRBV6-4; d_gene: TRBD2; CDR3nt: TGTGCCAGCAGGACTAGCGTTAGCACAGATACGCAGTATTTT; CDR3aa: CASRTSVSTDTQYF
abundance: once; j_gene: TRBJ2-1; v_gene: TRBV3-1/TRBV3-2; d_gene: TRBD2; CDR3nt: TGTGCCAGCAGCCAAGGAGAAAGCGGGAGTAGTGGTGAGCAGTTCTTC; CDR3aa: CASSQGESGSSGEQFF
abundance: NA; j_gene: TRBJ1-2; v_gene: TRBV5-4; d_gene: NA; CDR3nt: TGTGCCAGCAGCCCTACAGGGAACTATGGCTACACCTTC; CDR3aa: CASSPTGNYGYTF
abundance: NA; j_gene: TRBJ2-3; v_gene: TRBV18; d_gene: NA; CDR3nt: TGTGCCAGCTCACCCGTAGGGGTCAACACAGATACGCAGTATTTT; CDR3aa: CASSPVGVNTDTQYF
abundance: once; j_gene: TRBJ2-7; v_gene: TRBV28; d_gene: NA; CDR3nt: TGTGCCAGTCGGCAGGTTGAAGGCTACGAGCAGTACTTC; CDR3aa: CASRQVEGYEQYF
abundance: once; j_gene: TRBJ1-2; v_gene: TRBV6-1; d_gene: NA; CDR3nt: TGTGCCAGCAGTGAAGTTTCCCGGGGGGATGGCTACACCTTC; CDR3aa: CASSEVSRGDGYTF
abundance: NA; j_gene: TRBJ1-4; v_gene: TRBV5-5; d_gene: NA; CDR3nt: TGTGCCAGCAGCTTGTATGGGCTTCCTAATGAAAAACTGTTTTTT; CDR3aa: CASSLYGLPNEKLFF
abundance: NA; j_gene: TRBJ1-1; v_gene: TRBV5-1; d_gene: TRBD1; CDR3nt: TGCGCCAGCAGCTTGACCGGGACAGGGGGCACTGAAGCTTTCTTT; CDR3aa: CASSLTGTGGTEAFF
abundance: NA; j_gene: TRBJ2-7; v_gene: TRBV7-2; d_gene: NA; CDR3nt: TGTGCCAGCAGCTCGTCCTATTTAGCTACCTACGAGCAGTACTTC; CDR3aa: CASSSSYLATYEQYF
abundance: once; j_gene: TRBJ2-3; v_gene: TRBV11-3; d_gene: NA; CDR3nt: TGTGCCACCCGTTCCCCAACTGACACAGATACGCAGTATTTT; CDR3aa: CATRSPTDTDTQYF
abundance: NA; j_gene: TRBJ1-1; v_gene: TRBV28; d_gene: TRBD1; CDR3nt: TGTGCCAGCAGACAAACGGGACAGGGGAACACTGAAGCTTTCTTT; CDR3aa: CASRQTGQGNTEAFF
abundance: NA; j_gene: TRBJ2-2; v_gene: TRBV28; d_gene: TRBD2; CDR3nt: TGTGCCAGCAGTTTCCCTCCTAGCGGGAGAAATAACGGGGAGCTGTTTTTT; CDR3aa: CASSFPPSGRNNGELFF
abundance: once; j_gene: TRBJ1-5; v_gene: TRBV28; d_gene: NA; CDR3nt: TGTGCCAGCAGTACAGATAGCAATCAGCCCCAGCATTTT; CDR3aa: CASSTDSNQPQHF
abundance: NA; j_gene: TRBJ2-1; v_gene: TRBV11-2; d_gene: NA; CDR3nt: TGTGCCAGCAGCTTAGGGGCCTTCGACAATGAGCAGTTCTTC; CDR3aa: CASSLGAFDNEQFF
abundance: NA; j_gene: TRBJ1-1; v_gene: TRBV3-1/TRBV3-2; d_gene: TRBD1; CDR3nt: TGTGCCAGCAGCCAAGATCCTTCCGGGACAGGAGTCTCGAACACTGAAGCTTTCTTT; CDR3aa: CASSQDPSGTGVSNTEAFF
abundance: NA; j_gene: TRBJ2-2; v_gene: TRBV5-4; d_gene: TRBD2; CDR3nt: TGTGCCAGCAGCTTCTCCCCCCTGACTAGCGGGAGGGCCGGGGAGCTGTTTTTT; CDR3aa: CASSFSPLTSGRAGELFF
abundance: NA; j_gene: TRBJ1-1; v_gene: TRBV5-6; d_gene: NA; CDR3nt: TGTGCCAGCAGCTTGGGGACTAGGGGTGAAGCTTTCTTT; CDR3aa: CASSLGTRGEAFF
abundance: NA; j_gene: TRBJ1-2; v_gene: TRBV2; d_gene: TRBD1; CDR3nt: TGTGCCAGCAGCTGGACAGGGGGAGGCTACACCTTC; CDR3aa: CASSWTGGGYTF
abundance: NA; j_gene: TRBJ1-4; v_gene: TRBV6-6; d_gene: TRBD1; CDR3nt: TGTGCCAGCAGTTCCCATCGGACAGGAAATAATGAAAAACTGTTTTTT; CDR3aa: CASSSHRTGNNEKLFF
abundance: NA; j_gene: TRBJ1-6; v_gene: TRBV19; d_gene: NA; CDR3nt: TGTGCCAGTAGCCCGACAGGAAGGTATTCACCCCTCCACTTT; CDR3aa: CASSPTGRYSPLHF
abundance: NA; j_gene: TRBJ2-4; v_gene: TRBV28; d_gene: NA; CDR3nt: TGTGCCAGCAGTTTAAACGGGGTGCAGAACATTCAGTACTTC; CDR3aa: CASSLNGVQNIQYF
abundance: NA; j_gene: TRBJ2-1; v_gene: TRBV4-3; d_gene: NA; CDR3nt: TGCGCCAGCAGCCAAGTTCCGGGAAGCGGTTCCGGGGGCAATGAGCAGTTCTTC; CDR3aa: CASSQVPGSGSGGNEQFF
abundance: NA; j_gene: TRBJ1-6; v_gene: TRBV6-5; d_gene: TRBD1; CDR3nt: TGTGCCAGCAGCCCGGACAGGGGTTCACCCCTCCACTTT; CDR3aa: CASSPDRGSPLHF
abundance: NA; j_gene: TRBJ2-3; v_gene: TRBV7-3; d_gene: NA; CDR3nt: TGTGCCAGCAGCTCCTCGGGGAGCACAGATACGCAGTATTTT; CDR3aa: CASSSSGSTDTQYF
abundance: once; j_gene: TRBJ2-5; v_gene: TRBV7-9; d_gene: TRBD2; CDR3nt: TGTGCCAGCAGCTTTTCTAGCGGGAGGGAGACCCAGTACTTC; CDR3aa: CASSFSSGRETQYF
abundance: few; j_gene: TRBJ2-7; v_gene: TRBV2; d_gene: NA; CDR3nt: TGTGCCAGCATGCCGGGCGAGCAGTACTTC; CDR3aa: CASMPGEQYF
abundance: NA; j_gene: TRBJ2-1; v_gene: TRBV18; d_gene: TRBD2; CDR3nt: TGTGCCAGCTCATATGAACTAGCGACCTACAATGAGCAGTTCTTC; CDR3aa: CASSYELATYNEQFF
abundance: NA; j_gene: TRBJ2-3; v_gene: TRBV2; d_gene: NA; CDR3nt: TGTGCCAGCAGATACTCGGGGGGCACAGATACGCAGTATTTT; CDR3aa: CASRYSGGTDTQYF
abundance: NA; j_gene: TRBJ2-1; v_gene: TRBV28; d_gene: TRBD1; CDR3nt: TGTGCCAGCAGGTGGACAGGTTTAAATGAGCAGTTCTTC; CDR3aa: CASRWTGLNEQFF
abundance: NA; j_gene: TRBJ2-2; v_gene: TRBV7-8; d_gene: NA; CDR3nt: TGTGCCAGCAGCTTAGCCGCCGGGGTATTGGGCGGGGAGCTGTTTTTT; CDR3aa: CASSLAAGVLGGELFF
abundance: NA; j_gene: TRBJ2-3; v_gene: TRBV18; d_gene: TRBD1; CDR3nt: TGTGCCAGCTCACCCCGGGACAGGGCGAGGGATACGCAGTATTTT; CDR3aa: CASSPRDRARDTQYF
abundance: NA; j_gene: TRBJ1-2; v_gene: TRBV2; d_gene: TRBD1; CDR3nt: TGTGCCAGCAAAGTGGGTGGACAGGGTGACTATGGCTACACCTTC; CDR3aa: CASKVGGQGDYGYTF